This is a list of T cell receptor beta chains from one sample in a study of cytomegalovirus exposure and HLA in healthy donors. The method was immunoSEQ multiplex PCR; TCRdb's version includes in-frame clones alone and lacks a portion of them. The sample carries 150,000 to 200,000 clones, 60% to 80% recorded once. The sequenced sample consisted of PBMCs. The receptors shown here come from a man in his fifties or sixties in good health and CMV-seropositive. CDR3s include the opening cysteine and the closing phenylalanine or tryptophan. D genes are given only for firm matches. Clone size is not always given. Where it is, it says once, few, many or a class for expanded clones.

D gene	CDR3 length	V gene	clone size	J gene	CDR3 protein	CDR3 DNA
TRBD1	17	TRBV7-9	-	TRBJ2-3	CASSSPPGQGGKDTQYF	TGTGCCAGCAGCTCGCCCCCGGGACAGGGTGGAAAAGATACGCAGTATTTT
-	14	TRBV11-3	-	TRBJ1-1	CTSSSQGLNTEAFF	TGTACCAGCAGCTCCCAGGGTCTGAACACTGAAGCTTTCTTT
-	14	TRBV7-9	-	TRBJ2-3	CASSDGLLTDTQYF	TGTGCCAGCTCTGACGGACTACTCACAGATACGCAGTATTTT
-	16	TRBV7-2	-	TRBJ2-3	CASSSMEGGGTDTQYF	TGTGCCAGCAGCTCGATGGAAGGGGGGGGAACAGATACGCAGTATTTT
TRBD1	17	TRBV4-3	-	TRBJ2-3	CASSRTGTDSSTDTQYF	TGCGCCAGCAGCCGAACCGGGACAGATTCTAGCACAGATACGCAGTATTTT
TRBD2	14	TRBV5-6	few	TRBJ2-1	CASSTSGGGNEQFF	TGTGCCAGCAGCACTAGCGGGGGGGGGAATGAGCAGTTCTTC
-	17	TRBV28	-	TRBJ1-5	CASSFGMATYSNQPQHF	TGTGCCAGCAGTTTCGGCATGGCGACTTATAGCAATCAGCCCCAGCATTTT
TRBD1	17	TRBV19	-	TRBJ1-5	CASSIVDRGFSNQPQHF	TGTGCCAGTAGTATAGTAGACAGGGGGTTTAGCAATCAGCCCCAGCATTTT
-	12	TRBV15	few	TRBJ1-5	CATRDSVEPQHF	TGTGCCACCAGGGACAGTGTGGAGCCCCAGCATTTT
-	16	TRBV12-5	-	TRBJ2-1	CASGPDGSSSYNEQFF	TGTGCTAGTGGCCCCGACGGATCTAGCTCCTACAATGAGCAGTTCTTC
-	14	TRBV7-9	once	TRBJ2-3	CASSYRGQSDTQYF	TGTGCCAGCAGCTATAGGGGTCAATCAGATACGCAGTATTTT
TRBD1	15	TRBV7-6	-	TRBJ1-2	CASSPGTGGNSGYTF	TGTGCCAGCAGCCCAGGGACAGGGGGCAATTCAGGCTACACCTTC
-	15	TRBV19	-	TRBJ2-5	CASSVPGEYQETQYF	TGTGCCAGTAGCGTCCCCGGGGAGTACCAAGAGACCCAGTACTTC
-	15	TRBV6-6	few	TRBJ1-1	CASSYSPGLNTEAFF	TGTGCCAGCAGTTACTCGCCAGGCCTGAACACTGAAGCTTTCTTT
-	18	TRBV7-9	-	TRBJ2-7	CASSLVGGGQTVSYEQYF	TGTGCCAGCAGCTTAGTTGGGGGTGGACAGACAGTGTCCTACGAGCAGTACTTC
-	14	TRBV7-8	-	TRBJ1-6	CASSLTISNSPLHF	TGTGCCAGCAGCTTAACAATAAGTAATTCACCCCTCCACTTT
-	15	TRBV7-2	-	TRBJ2-7	CASSSRIGVSYEQYF	TGTGCCAGCAGCTCTCGAATCGGGGTCTCCTACGAGCAGTACTTC
TRBD2	13	TRBV29-1	-	TRBJ2-1	CSVSSGRGNEQFF	TGCAGCGTGAGTAGCGGGCGGGGGAATGAGCAGTTCTTC
TRBD1	15	TRBV7-9	-	TRBJ2-3	CASSPRQGDADTQYF	TGTGCCAGCAGCCCCAGACAGGGTGACGCAGATACGCAGTATTTT
TRBD1	15	TRBV19	-	TRBJ2-2	CASSMGQGNTGELFF	TGTGCCAGTAGTATGGGACAGGGGAACACCGGGGAGCTGTTTTTT